The entry below gives a single T cell receptor (beta chain) sequence along with its context. Its antigen is unidentified. This record comes from a study of T-cell memory formation after mild COVID-19. One entry per CDR3 protein, called by TCRdb with MiXCR from the 5' RACE reads. The profile covers approximately 300,000 distinct CDR3 sequences, with roughly 15% appearing a single time and 22% taken by the ten largest. The CDR3 loop spans 15 amino acids. The germline V and J ends were trimmed by 5 bases and 0 bases, with 10 bases remaining between them. Germline V gene lookup returns CDR1 LNHNV and CDR2 YYDKDF (reference sequence). General study points: Among contracting clones, CD4+ were mainly CM/EM and CD8+ enriched in EMRA.

Sequencing was done on a sample of PBMCs or a T cell subset sorted from them (not recorded which). The V call is TRBV15, the J call TRBJ1-4; D unclear. The sequence was obtained from a man between 18 and 29 years old who had mild COVID-19 (a few samples of this study predate the infection). Cell type and time point are not known. The CDR3 nucleotides read TGTGCCACCAGCGCTCCCGGCACAACTAATGAAAAACTGTTTTTT. Residues: CATSAPGTTNEKLFF.